The rows below give T cell receptor beta chains drawn from one sample of a study of cytomegalovirus exposure and HLA in healthy donors. TCRdb keeps only in-frame clones here, not all; method: immunoSEQ multiplex PCR. The table has roughly 160,000 clones, roughly 75% seen once. The sequenced sample consisted of PBMCs. These receptors all come from a woman aged 50 to 65 in good health and CMV-seropositive. Each CDR3 is given with its conserved first and last residue.

V: TRBV7-6
J: TRBJ2-3
CDR3: CASSLDPLLTDTQYF

V: TRBV6-5
J: TRBJ2-2
CDR3: CASSYIPGELFF

V: TRBV15
J: TRBJ2-7
CDR3: CATRILRLAIDYEQYF

V: TRBV7-2
J: TRBJ2-5
CDR3: CASSLGTGTGQETQYF

V: TRBV5-4
J: TRBJ1-2
CDR3: CASSSQGIFGYTF

V: TRBV11-2
J: TRBJ1-3
CDR3: CASSLAMLSNSGNTIYF

V: TRBV6-5
J: TRBJ1-1
CDR3: CASSYSNGIWTEAFF

V: TRBV7-9
J: TRBJ2-3
CDR3: CASSRTGTAHISTDTQYF

V: TRBV7-9
J: TRBJ2-5
CDR3: CSSAQGGETQYF

V: TRBV30
J: TRBJ2-4
CDR3: CAWSVRGNPKNIQYF

V: TRBV9
J: TRBJ1-1
CDR3: CASSEGERTGRNTEAFF

V: TRBV5-6
J: TRBJ2-1
CDR3: CASSSGTYNEQFF

V: TRBV7-3
J: TRBJ1-1
CDR3: CASSFQGANTEAFF

V: TRBV5-4
J: TRBJ2-7
CDR3: CASSSSYEQYF

V: TRBV27
J: TRBJ2-1
CDR3: CASSFTGGSYNEQFF

V: TRBV7-3
J: TRBJ2-2
CDR3: CASSALQGKTGELFF

V: TRBV2
J: TRBJ1-3
CDR3: CASSSQGLPVGVSGNTIYF

V: TRBV29-1
J: TRBJ2-7
CDR3: CSVAGQGPGEQYF

V: TRBV4-3
J: TRBJ2-7
CDR3: CASSQGGSRYEQYF

V: TRBV6-5
J: TRBJ2-7
CDR3: CASTGQGNEQYF

V: TRBV2
J: TRBJ2-2
CDR3: CASSGSRDRGLFDTGELFF

V: TRBV9
J: TRBJ2-6
CDR3: CASSSRGSGANVLTF

V: TRBV7-8
J: TRBJ2-7
CDR3: CASSPQVTYEQYF

V: TRBV7-9
J: TRBJ2-4
CDR3: CASSAVDKIAKNIQYF

V: TRBV5-1
J: TRBJ2-7
CDR3: CASSLAPPSDEQYF

V: TRBV25-1
J: TRBJ2-5
CDR3: CASSLQGGRWETQYF

V: TRBV6-5
J: TRBJ1-1
CDR3: CASSHETGVAFF

V: TRBV6-1
J: TRBJ1-1
CDR3: CASTEGGGNTEAFF

V: TRBV6-6
J: TRBJ2-7
CDR3: CASSSTGTLSSYEQYF

V: TRBV6-5
J: TRBJ2-1
CDR3: CASSYEGQRDEQFF

V: TRBV29-1
J: TRBJ1-2
CDR3: CSVRGQGDVYGYTF

V: TRBV4-3
J: TRBJ2-2
CDR3: CASSQDPGFTGELFF

V: TRBV5-8
J: TRBJ1-2
CDR3: CASSFPYGYTF

V: TRBV13
J: TRBJ2-2
CDR3: CASSFAGIGELFF

V: TRBV14
J: TRBJ2-1
CDR3: CASSQRWLSGGGNEQFF

V: TRBV5-6
J: TRBJ1-2
CDR3: CASSLRGGYTF

V: TRBV10-3
J: TRBJ1-2
CDR3: CAIIREGGRSGYTF

V: TRBV11-3
J: TRBJ1-1
CDR3: CASSYDSNTEAFF

V: TRBV28
J: TRBJ2-7
CDR3: CASRSSGRSYEQYF

V: TRBV30
J: TRBJ1-2
CDR3: CAWTPQTVNYGYTF

V: TRBV7-9
J: TRBJ1-1
CDR3: CASSPRQGPNTEAFF

V: TRBV30
J: TRBJ1-3
CDR3: CAWSVTGISGNTIYF

V: TRBV19
J: TRBJ1-2
CDR3: CASSSWQIYGYTF

V: TRBV7-2
J: TRBJ1-4
CDR3: CASSLDGGREKLFF

V: TRBV7-9
J: TRBJ2-6
CDR3: CASSGPPGTGLGANVLTF

V: TRBV5-6
J: TRBJ2-2
CDR3: CASSLPNTGELFF

V: TRBV7-2
J: TRBJ2-1
CDR3: CASSGQKYNEQFF

V: TRBV4-2
J: TRBJ1-6
CDR3: CASSQTFGYNSPLHF

V: TRBV5-1
J: TRBJ2-1
CDR3: CASSWASAANEQFF

V: TRBV14
J: TRBJ2-2
CDR3: CASSQLTGRAGELFF

V: TRBV2
J: TRBJ2-5
CDR3: CASSDRVRKYF

V: TRBV27
J: TRBJ2-6
CDR3: CASSPQDRGITGANVLTF